The sequence of this T cell receptor (beta chain) was determined in a study of blood T cell repertoires in COVID-19. Looking at the study overall: The United States, Italy and Spain provided the acute and convalescent COVID-19 samples. T cells, B-cell-depleted T cells, or PBMCs provided the cDNA or gDNA that served as material.

This clone was counted a single time. In the authors' workflow: It was from reference gene primer amplification that nucleated cell counts were estimated. Sequenced by immunoSEQ multiplex PCR; TCRdb stores in-frame clones only, minus some. The V and J calls and clone size come from that table; D and trimming were worked out from the DNA. Among around 250,000 clones listed, around 84% were seen once. Germline loops: CDR1 MGHRA, CDR2 YSYEKL. This CDR3 region has 14 residues. Trimming shortened V by 3 bases and J by 2 bases, and 8 bases separated the two germline ends. The receptor was isolated from a woman aged 70-85 years with active or convalescent COVID-19. This chain connects TRBV4-1 to TRBJ1-5, with D possibly being TRBD1 (6 bases). Sequencing was carried out using peripheral blood. CDR3 bases: TGCGCCAGCAGCCAGGCAGGGGGCAATCAGCCCCAGCATTTT. This sequence encodes CASSQAGGNQPQHF.